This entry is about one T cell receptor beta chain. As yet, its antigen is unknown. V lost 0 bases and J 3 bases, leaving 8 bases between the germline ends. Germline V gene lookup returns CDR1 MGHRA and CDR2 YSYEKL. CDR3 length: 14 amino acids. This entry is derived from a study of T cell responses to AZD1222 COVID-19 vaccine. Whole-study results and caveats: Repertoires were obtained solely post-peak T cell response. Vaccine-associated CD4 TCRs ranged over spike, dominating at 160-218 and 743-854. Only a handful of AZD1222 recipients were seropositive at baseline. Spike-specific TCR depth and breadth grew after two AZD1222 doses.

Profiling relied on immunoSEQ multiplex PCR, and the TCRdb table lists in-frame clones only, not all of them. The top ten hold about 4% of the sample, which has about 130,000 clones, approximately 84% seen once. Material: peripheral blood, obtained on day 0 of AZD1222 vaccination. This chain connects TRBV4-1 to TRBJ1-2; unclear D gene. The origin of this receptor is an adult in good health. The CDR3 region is CASSQDAVYYGYTF. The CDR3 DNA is TGCGCCAGCAGCCAAGATGCGGTTTACTATGGCTACACCTTC.